These 3 T cell receptor beta chains came from one sample sequenced in a study of PD-L1 blockade in urothelial cancer. The data were produced by immunoSEQ multiplex PCR, yet TCRdb's version contains in-frame clones alone and is incomplete. The table lists some 50,000 clones, around 88% of them singletons. Time point reported: pretreatment peripheral blood. This material consisted of PBMCs, taken around atezolizumab (anti-PD-L1) treatment. The receptors stem from a woman aged 60-75 years with urothelial cancer.

This clone showed up just once. The genes are TRBV28 and TRBJ1-5; 7 bases fit TRBD1. Germline CDR1 is MDHEN and CDR2 is SYDVKM. V shed 4 bases and J 6 bases; nucleotides not matched to a gene: 12. CDR3 size: 16 residues. The CDR3 sequence: CASSSSTGPASQPQHF. In DNA form, the CDR3 reads TGTGCCAGCAGTTCCTCGACAGGGCCTGCTTCTCAGCCCCAGCATTTT.

The V and J genes are TRBV7-5 and TRBJ2-5; the DNA was not compared with TRBD2, the D call given in the table. TRBV7-5 is shown as a pseudogene. The CDR3 runs to 15 residues. CDR3 protein: CARSLAWRGAETQYF. CDR3 DNA sequence: TGTGCCAGAAGCTTAGCGTGGAGGGGCGCAGAGACCCAGTACTTC.

This clone was detected a few times. The CDR3: CASSLYRVFQPQHF. CDR3 coding DNA: TGTGCCAGCAGCTTGTACCGGGTTTTTCAGCCCCAGCATTTT. The chain links TRBV5-6 to TRBJ1-5; D is ambiguous. Per the germline V gene, CDR1 is SGHDT and CDR2 is YYEEEE. CDR3 length: 14 residues. Trimming took 1 base from V and 6 from J, leaving 11 bases between them.